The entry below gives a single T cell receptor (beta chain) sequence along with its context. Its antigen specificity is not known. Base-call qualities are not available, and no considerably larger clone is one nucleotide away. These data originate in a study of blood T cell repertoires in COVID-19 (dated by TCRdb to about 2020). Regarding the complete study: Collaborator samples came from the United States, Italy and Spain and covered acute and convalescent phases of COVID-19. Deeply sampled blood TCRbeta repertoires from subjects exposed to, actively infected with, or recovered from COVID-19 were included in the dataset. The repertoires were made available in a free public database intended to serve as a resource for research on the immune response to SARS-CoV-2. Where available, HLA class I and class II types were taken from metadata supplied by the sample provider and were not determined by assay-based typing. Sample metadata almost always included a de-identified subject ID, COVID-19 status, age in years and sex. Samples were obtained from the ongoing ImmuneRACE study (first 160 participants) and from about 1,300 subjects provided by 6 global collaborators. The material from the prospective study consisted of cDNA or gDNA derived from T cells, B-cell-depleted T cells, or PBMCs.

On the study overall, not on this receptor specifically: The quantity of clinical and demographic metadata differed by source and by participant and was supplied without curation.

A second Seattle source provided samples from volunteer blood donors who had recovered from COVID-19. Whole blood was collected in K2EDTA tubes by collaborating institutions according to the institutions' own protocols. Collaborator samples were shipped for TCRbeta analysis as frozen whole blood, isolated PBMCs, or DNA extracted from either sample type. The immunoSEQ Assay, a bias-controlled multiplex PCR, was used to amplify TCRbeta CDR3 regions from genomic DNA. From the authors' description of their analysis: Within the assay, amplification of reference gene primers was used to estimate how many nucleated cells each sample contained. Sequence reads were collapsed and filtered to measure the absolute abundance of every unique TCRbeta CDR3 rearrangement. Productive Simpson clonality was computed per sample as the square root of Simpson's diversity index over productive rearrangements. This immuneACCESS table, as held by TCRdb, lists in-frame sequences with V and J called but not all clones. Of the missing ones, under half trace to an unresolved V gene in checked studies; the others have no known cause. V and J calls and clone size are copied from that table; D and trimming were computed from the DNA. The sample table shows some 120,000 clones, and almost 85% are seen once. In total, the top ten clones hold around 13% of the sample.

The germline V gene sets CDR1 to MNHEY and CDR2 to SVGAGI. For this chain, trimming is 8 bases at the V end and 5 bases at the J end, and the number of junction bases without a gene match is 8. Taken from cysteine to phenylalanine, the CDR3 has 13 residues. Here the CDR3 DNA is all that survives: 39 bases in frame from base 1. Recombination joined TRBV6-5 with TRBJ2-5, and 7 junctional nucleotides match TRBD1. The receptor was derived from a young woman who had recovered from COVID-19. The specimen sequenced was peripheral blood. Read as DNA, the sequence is TGTGCCAGCCGAACAGGGGTTTCGGAGACCCAGTACTTC. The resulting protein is CASRTGVSETQYF.